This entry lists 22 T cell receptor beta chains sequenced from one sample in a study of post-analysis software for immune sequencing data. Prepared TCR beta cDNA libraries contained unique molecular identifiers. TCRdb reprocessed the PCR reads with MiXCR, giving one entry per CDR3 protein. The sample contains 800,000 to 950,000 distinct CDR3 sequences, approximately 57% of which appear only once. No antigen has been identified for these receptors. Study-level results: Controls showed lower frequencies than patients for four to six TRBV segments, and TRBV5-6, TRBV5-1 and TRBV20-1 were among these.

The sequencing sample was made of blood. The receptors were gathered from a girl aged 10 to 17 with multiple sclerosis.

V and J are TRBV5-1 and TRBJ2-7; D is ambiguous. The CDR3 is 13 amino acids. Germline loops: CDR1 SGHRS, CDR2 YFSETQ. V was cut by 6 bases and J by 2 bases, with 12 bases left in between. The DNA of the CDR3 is TGCGCCAGCACCCTGAGTGGAACCTACGAGCAGTACTTC. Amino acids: CASTLSGTYEQYF.

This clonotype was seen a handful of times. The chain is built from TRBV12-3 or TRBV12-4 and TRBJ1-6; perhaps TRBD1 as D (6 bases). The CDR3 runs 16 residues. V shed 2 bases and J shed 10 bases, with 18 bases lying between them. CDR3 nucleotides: TGTGCCAGCAGTTTATTTATGGCAGGGGTGGGATCACCCCTCCACTTT. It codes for CASSLFMAGVGSPLHF.

CDR3 amino acids: CASSSTENRVYF. CDR3 nucleotide sequence: TGTGCCAGCAGTTCCACCGAGAACAGGGTGTACTTC. The rearrangement links TRBV28 to TRBJ2-7; perhaps TRBD1 as D (6 bases). V was cut by 4 bases and J by 12 bases, with 16 bases left in between. The CDR3 contains 12 residues. Germline CDR1 MDHEN, CDR2 SYDVKM.

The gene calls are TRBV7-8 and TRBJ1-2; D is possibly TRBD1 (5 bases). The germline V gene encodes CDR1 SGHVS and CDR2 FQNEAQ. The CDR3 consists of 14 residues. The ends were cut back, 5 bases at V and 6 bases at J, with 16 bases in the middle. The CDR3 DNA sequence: TGTGCCAGCAGCCCCGGGGGAAGAGGAGATGGCTACACCTTC. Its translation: CASSPGGRGDGYTF.

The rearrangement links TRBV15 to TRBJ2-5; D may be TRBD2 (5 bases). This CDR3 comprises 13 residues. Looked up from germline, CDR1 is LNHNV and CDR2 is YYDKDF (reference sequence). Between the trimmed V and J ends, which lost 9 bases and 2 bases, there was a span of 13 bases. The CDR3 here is CATARARQETQYF. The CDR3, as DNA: TGTGCCACAGCGAGGGCCAGACAAGAGACCCAGTACTTC.

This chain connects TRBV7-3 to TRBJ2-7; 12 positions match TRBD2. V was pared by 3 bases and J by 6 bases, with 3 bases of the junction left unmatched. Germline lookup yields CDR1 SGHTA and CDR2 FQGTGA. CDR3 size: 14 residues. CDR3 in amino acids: CASSLTSGSFEQYF. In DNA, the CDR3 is TGTGCCAGCAGCTTGACTAGCGGGAGTTTCGAGCAGTACTTC.

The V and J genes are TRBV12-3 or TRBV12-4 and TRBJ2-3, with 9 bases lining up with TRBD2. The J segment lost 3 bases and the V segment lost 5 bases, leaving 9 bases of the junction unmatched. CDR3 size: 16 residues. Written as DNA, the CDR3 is TGTGCCAGCAGTCCTATTAGCGGGAGTCAAACAGATACGCAGTATTTT. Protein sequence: CASSPISGSQTDTQYF.

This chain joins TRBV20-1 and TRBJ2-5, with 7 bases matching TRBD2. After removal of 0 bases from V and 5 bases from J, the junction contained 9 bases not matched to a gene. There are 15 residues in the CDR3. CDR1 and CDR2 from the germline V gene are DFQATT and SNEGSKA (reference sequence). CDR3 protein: CSAREGLRLGETQYF. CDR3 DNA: TGCAGTGCTAGAGAGGGACTACGACTCGGGGAGACCCAGTACTTC.

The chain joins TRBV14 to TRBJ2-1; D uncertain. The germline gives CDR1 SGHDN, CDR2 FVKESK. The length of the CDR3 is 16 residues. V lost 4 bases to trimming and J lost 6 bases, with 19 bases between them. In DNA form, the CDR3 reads TGTGCCAGCAGCCTACCCCTCGGTGGTACTTTCAATGAGCAGTTCTTC. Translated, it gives CASSLPLGGTFNEQFF.

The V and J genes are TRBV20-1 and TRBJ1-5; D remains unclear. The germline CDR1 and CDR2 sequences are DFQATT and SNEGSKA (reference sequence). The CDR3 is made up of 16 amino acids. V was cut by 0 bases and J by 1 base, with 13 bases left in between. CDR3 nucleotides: TGCAGTGCTAGAGATTTCCCGATCCGAAGCAATCAGCCCCAGCATTTT. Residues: CSARDFPIRSNQPQHF.

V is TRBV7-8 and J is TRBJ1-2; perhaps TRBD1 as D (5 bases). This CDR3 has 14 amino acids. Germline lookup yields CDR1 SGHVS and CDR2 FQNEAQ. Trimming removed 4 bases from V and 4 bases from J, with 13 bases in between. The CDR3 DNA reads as TGTGCCAGCAGCTCCTCGACAGTGACCTATGGCTACACCTTC. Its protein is CASSSSTVTYGYTF. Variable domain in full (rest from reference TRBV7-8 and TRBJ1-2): GAGVSQSPRYKVAKRGQDVALRCDPISGHVSLFWYQQALGQGPEFLTYFQNEAQLDKSGLPSDRFFAERPEGSVSTLKIQRTQQEDSAVYLCASSSSTVTYGYTFGSGTRLTVV.

This chain's CDR3 is CASGYRSGGLEQYF. CDR3 nucleotide sequence: TGTGCCAGCGGGTATCGGTCCGGAGGTCTCGAGCAGTACTTC. The chain couples TRBV6-5 to TRBJ2-7, with TRBD2 as a possible D gene (5 bases). The CDR3 runs 14 residues. V was trimmed by 8 bases and J by 6 bases, leaving 20 bases between them. Looked up from germline, CDR1 is MNHEY and CDR2 is SVGAGI.

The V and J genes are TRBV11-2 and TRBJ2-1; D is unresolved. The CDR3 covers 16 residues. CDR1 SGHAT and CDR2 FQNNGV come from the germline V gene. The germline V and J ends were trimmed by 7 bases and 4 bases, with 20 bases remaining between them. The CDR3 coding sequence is TGTGCCAGCACCCTGGCCGGGTCCCACCCTTACAATGAGCAGTTCTTC. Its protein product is CASTLAGSHPYNEQFF.

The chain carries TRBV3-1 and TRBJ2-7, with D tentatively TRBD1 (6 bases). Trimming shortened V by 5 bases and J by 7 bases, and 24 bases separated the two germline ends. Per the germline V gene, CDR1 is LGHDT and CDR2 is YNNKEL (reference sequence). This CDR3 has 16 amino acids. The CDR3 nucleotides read TGTGCCAGCAGCGGCGGCTTTGGGGGCCAGGCAGGGGAGCAGTACTTC. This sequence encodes CASSGGFGGQAGEQYF.

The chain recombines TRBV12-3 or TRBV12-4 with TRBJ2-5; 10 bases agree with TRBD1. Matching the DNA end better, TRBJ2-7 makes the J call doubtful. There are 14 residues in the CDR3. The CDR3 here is CASRGTGVTYEQYF. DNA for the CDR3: TGTGCCAGCAGGGGGACAGGGGTTACCTACGAGCAGTACTTC.

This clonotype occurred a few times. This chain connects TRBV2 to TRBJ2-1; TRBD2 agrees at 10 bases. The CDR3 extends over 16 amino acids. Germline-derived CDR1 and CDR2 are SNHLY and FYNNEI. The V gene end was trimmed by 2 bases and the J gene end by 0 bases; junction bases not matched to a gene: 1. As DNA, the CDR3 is TGTGCCAGCAGTGAATTAGCGGGGGGCTCCTACAATGAGCAGTTCTTC. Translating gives CASSELAGGSYNEQFF.

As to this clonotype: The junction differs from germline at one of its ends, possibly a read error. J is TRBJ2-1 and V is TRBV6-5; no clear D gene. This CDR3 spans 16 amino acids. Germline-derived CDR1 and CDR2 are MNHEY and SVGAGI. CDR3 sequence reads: CVSSYDLSSTYNEQFF. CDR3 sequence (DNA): TGTGTCAGCAGTTACGATCTCAGCTCGACCTACAATGAGCAGTTCTTC.

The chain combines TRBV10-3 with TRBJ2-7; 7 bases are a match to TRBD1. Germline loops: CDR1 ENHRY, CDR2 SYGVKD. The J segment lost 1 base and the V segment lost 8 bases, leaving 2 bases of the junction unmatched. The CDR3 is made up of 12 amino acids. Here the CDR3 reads CAIQGVSYEQYF. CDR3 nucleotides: TGTGCCATCCAGGGGGTTTCCTACGAGCAGTACTTC.

CDR3 coding DNA: TGCAGTGCTAGCCCAGGATGGACCCAGTACTTC. This sequence encodes CSASPGWTQYF. The chain joins TRBV20-1 to TRBJ2-7, with D hard to call. Gene TRBJ2-5 matches the end of the DNA better, so the J call may be wrong. CDR1 and CDR2 from the germline V gene are DFQATT and SNEGSKA (reference sequence). The CDR3 length is 11 residues.

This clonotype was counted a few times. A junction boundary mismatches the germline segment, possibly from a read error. The CDR3 DNA follows: TGCGCCAGCAGCCCTCGGGGGGGGCCCTACGAGCAGTACTTC. Translating it yields CASSPRGGPYEQYF. This sequence joins TRBV7-2 and TRBJ2-7; 8 bases align to TRBD2. Per the germline V gene, CDR1 is SGHTA and CDR2 is FQGNSA. The length of the CDR3 is 14 residues. Full variable domain (missing parts from reference TRBV7-2 and TRBJ2-7): GAGVSQSPSNKVTEKGKDVELRCDPISGHTALYWYRQSLGQGLEFLIYFQGNSAPDKSGLPSDRFSAERTGGSVSTLTIQRTQQEDSAVYLCASSPRGGPYEQYFGPGTRLTVT.

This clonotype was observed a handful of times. This chain's CDR3 is CASSFRDYNSPLHF. In DNA form, the CDR3 reads TGTGCCAGCAGTTTTCGAGATTATAATTCACCCCTCCACTTT. V and J are TRBV12-3 or TRBV12-4 and TRBJ1-6, with D unresolved. V dropped 3 bases and J dropped 4 bases, with 7 bases sitting between them. This CDR3 region has 14 residues.

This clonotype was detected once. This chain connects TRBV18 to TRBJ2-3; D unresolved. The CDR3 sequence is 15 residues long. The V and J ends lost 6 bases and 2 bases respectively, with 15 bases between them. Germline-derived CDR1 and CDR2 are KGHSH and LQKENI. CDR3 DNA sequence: TGTGCCAGCTCGCCGGACGGATTATACACAGATACGCAGTATTTT. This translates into CASSPDGLYTDTQYF.